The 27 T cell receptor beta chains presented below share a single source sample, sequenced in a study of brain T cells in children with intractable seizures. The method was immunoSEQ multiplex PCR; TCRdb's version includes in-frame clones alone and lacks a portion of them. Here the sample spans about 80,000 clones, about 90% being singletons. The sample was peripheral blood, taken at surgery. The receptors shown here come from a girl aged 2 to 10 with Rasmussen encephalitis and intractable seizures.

The CDR3 DNA reads TGTGCCAGCAGTGAAGTTGGAGGGGCAGGTCCCGGGGGCTACACCTTC. Amino acid sequence: CASSEVGGAGPGGYTF. V is TRBV6-1 and J is TRBJ1-2; D might be TRBD1 (5 bases). CDR1 MNHNS and CDR2 SASEGT come from the germline V gene. Trimming took off 1 base at V and 8 bases at J, with 20 bases between the two ends. The CDR3 is made up of 16 amino acids.

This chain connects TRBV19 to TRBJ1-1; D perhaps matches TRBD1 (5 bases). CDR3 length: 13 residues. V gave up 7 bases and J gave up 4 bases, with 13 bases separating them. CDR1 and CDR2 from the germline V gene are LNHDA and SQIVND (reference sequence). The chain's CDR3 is CASKVGGATEAFF. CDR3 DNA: TGTGCCAGTAAAGTTGGTGGGGCCACTGAAGCTTTCTTT.

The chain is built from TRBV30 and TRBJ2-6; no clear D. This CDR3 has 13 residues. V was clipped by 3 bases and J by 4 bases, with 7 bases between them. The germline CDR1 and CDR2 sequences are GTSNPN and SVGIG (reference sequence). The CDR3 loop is CAWRSAGANVLTF. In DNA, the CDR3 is TGTGCCTGGAGGAGCGCGGGGGCCAACGTCCTGACTTTC. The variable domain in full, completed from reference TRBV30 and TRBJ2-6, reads SQTIHQWPATLVQPVGSPLSLECTVEGTSNPNLYWYRQAAGRGLQLLFYSVGIGQISSEVPQNLSASRPQDRQFILSSKKLLLSDSGFYLCAWRSAGANVLTFGAGSRLTVL.

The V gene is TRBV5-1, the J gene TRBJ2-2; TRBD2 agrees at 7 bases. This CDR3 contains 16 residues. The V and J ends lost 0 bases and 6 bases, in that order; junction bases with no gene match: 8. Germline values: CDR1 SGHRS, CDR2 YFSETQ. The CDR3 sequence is CASSLAGGGGSGELFF. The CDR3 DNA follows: TGCGCCAGCAGCTTGGCCGGTGGCGGGGGTTCCGGGGAGCTGTTTTTT. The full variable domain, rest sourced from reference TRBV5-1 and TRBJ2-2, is KAGVTQTPRYLIKTRGQQVTLSCSPISGHRSVSWYQQTPGQGLQFLFEYFSETQRNKGNFPGRFSGRQFSNSRSEMNVSTLELGDSALYLCASSLAGGGGSGELFFGEGSRLTVL.

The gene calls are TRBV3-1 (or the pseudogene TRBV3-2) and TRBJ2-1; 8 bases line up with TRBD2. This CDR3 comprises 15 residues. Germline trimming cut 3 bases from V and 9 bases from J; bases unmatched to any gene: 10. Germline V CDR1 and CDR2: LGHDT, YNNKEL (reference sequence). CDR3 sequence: CASSQVTGGPIEQFF. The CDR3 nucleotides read TGTGCCAGCAGCCAGGTAACGGGGGGGCCGATTGAGCAGTTCTTC.

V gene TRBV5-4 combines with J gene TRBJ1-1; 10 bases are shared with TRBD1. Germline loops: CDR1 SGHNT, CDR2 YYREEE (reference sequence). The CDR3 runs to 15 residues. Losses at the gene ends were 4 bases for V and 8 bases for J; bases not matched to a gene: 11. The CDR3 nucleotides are TGTGCCAGCAGCCGCCCGGGGACAGGGGTCGAGGAAGCTTTCTTT. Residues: CASSRPGTGVEEAFF.

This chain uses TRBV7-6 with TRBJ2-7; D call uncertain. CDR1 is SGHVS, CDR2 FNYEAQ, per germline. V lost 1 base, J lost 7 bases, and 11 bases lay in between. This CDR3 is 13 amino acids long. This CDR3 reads CASSLGQASEQYF. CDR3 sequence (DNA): TGTGCCAGCAGCTTAGGCCAGGCCTCAGAGCAGTACTTC.

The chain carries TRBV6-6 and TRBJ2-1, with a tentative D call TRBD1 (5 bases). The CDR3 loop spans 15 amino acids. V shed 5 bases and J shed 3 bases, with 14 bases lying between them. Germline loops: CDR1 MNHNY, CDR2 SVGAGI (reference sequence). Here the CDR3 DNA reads TGTGCCAGCAGTCGCTTCCAGGGTCTCTACAATGAGCAGTTCTTC. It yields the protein CASSRFQGLYNEQFF.

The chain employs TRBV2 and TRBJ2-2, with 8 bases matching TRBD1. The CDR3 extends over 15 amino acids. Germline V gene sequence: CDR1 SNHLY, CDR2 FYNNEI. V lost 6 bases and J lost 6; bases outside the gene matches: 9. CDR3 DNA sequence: TGTGCCAGCAGCCCAGACAGGGGACGCTCCGGGGAGCTGTTTTTT. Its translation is CASSPDRGRSGELFF.

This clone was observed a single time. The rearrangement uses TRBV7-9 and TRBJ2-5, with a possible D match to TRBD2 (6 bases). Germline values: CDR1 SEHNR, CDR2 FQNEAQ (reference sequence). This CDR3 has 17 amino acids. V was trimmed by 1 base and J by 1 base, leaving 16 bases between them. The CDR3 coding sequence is TGTGCCAGCAGCTTAGAACCCCTGTTAGCGGCCCAAGAGACCCAGTACTTC. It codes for CASSLEPLLAAQETQYF.

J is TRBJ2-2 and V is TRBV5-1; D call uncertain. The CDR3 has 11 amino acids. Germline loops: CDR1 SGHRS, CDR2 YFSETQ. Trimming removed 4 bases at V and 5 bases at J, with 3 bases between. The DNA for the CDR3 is TGCGCCAGCAGCACTACCGGGGAGCTGTTTTTT. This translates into CASSTTGELFF. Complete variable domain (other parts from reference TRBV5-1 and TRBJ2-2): KAGVTQTPRYLIKTRGQQVTLSCSPISGHRSVSWYQQTPGQGLQFLFEYFSETQRNKGNFPGRFSGRQFSNSRSEMNVSTLELGDSALYLCASSTTGELFFGEGSRLTVL.

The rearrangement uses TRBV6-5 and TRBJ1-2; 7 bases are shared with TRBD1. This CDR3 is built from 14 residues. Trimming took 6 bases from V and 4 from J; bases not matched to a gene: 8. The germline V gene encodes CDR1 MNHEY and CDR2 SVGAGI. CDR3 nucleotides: TGTGCCAGCAGGGACAGGAAGCATGGCTATGGCTACACCTTC. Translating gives CASRDRKHGYGYTF.

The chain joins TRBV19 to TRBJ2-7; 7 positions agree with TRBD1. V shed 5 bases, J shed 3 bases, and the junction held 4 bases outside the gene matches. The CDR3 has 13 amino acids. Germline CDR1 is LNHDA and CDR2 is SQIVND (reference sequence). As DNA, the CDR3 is TGTGCCAGTAGTCGGGACAGCCACTACGAGCAGTACTTC. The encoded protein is CASSRDSHYEQYF.

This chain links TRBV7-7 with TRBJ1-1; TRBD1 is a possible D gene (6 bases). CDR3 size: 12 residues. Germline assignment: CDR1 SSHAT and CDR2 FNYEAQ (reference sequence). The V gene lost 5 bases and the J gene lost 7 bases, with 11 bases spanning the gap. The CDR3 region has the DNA TGTGCCAGCAGCCCTGGACAGCGTGAAGCTTTCTTT. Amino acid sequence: CASSPGQREAFF.

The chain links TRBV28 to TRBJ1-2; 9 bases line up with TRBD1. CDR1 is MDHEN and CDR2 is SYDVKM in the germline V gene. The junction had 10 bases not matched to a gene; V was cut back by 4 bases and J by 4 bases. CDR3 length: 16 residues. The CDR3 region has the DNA TGTGCCAGCAGTTCCACCGGGACAGGGAGCGCCTATGGCTACACCTTC. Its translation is CASSSTGTGSAYGYTF.

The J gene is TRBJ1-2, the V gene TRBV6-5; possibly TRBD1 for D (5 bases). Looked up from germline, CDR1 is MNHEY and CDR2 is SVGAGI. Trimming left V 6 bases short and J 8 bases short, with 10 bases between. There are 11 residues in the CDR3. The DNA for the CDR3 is TGTGCCAGCAGGCAAAAGGGGGGCTACACCTTC. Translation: CASRQKGGYTF.

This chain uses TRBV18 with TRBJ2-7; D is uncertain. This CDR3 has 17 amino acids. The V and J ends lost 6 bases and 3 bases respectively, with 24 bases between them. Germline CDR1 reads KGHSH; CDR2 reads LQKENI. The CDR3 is CASSRVERWTKGYEQYF. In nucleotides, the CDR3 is TGTGCCAGCTCCCGGGTGGAGCGTTGGACGAAGGGCTACGAGCAGTACTTC.

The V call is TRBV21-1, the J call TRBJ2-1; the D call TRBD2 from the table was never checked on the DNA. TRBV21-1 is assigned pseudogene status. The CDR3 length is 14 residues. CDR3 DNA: TGTGCCAGCAGCAAATCTAGCGGGGACCCGCATAAGTTCTTC. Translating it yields CASSKSSGDPHKFF.

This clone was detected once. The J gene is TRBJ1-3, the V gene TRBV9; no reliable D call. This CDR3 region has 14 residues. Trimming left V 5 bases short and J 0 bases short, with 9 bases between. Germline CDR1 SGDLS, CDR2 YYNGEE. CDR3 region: CASSRLRSGNTIYF. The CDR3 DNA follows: TGTGCCAGCAGTAGACTCCGCTCTGGAAACACCATATATTTT.

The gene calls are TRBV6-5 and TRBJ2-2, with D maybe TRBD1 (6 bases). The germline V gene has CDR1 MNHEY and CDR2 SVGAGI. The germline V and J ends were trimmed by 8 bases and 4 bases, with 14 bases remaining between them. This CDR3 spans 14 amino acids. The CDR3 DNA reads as TGTGCCAGCGGCGAGACAGGTGGCACCGGGGAGCTGTTTTTT. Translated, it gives CASGETGGTGELFF.

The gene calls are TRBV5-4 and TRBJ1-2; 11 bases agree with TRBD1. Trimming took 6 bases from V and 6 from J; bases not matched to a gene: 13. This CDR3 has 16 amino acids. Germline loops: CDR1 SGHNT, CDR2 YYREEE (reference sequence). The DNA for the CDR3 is TGTGCCAGCATCCCCAGGGGGGGACAGGGGGTCGATGGCTACACCTTC. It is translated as CASIPRGGQGVDGYTF.

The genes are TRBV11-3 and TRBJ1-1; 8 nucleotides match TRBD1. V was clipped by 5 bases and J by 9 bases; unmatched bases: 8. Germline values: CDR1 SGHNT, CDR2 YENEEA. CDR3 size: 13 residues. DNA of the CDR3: TGTGCCAGCAGCACTGGGACAGGCGTTAAAGCTTTCTTT. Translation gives CASSTGTGVKAFF. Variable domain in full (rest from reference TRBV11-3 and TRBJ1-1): EAGVVQSPRYKIIEKKQPVAFWCNPISGHNTLYWYLQNLGQGPELLIRYENEEAVDDSQLPKDRFSAERLKGVDSTLKIQPAELGDSAVYLCASSTGTGVKAFFGQGTRLTVV.

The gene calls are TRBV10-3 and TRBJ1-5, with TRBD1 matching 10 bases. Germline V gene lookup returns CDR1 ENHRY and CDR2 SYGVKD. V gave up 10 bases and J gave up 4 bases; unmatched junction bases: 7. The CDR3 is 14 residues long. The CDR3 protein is CATTGTGENQPQHF. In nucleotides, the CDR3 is TGTGCCACGACCGGGACAGGGGAGAATCAGCCCCAGCATTTT.

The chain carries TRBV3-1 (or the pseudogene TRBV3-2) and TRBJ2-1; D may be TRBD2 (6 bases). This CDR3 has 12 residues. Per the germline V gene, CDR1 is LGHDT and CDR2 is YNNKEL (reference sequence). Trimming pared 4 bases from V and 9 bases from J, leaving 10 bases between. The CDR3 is CASSPGLTEQFF. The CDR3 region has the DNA TGTGCCAGCAGCCCGGGACTCACTGAGCAGTTCTTC.

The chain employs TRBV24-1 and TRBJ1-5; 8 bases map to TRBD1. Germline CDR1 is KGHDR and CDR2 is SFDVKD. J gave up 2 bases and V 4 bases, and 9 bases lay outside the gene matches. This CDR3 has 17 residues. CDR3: CATSDGQGIQGNQPQHF. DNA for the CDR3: TGTGCCACCAGTGACGGACAGGGAATTCAGGGCAATCAGCCCCAGCATTTT.

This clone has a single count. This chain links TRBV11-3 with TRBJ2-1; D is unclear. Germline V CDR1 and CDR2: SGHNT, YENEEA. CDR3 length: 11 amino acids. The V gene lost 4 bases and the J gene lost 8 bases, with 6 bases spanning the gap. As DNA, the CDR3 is TGTGCCAGCAGCTCGCTCGATGAGCAGTTCTTC. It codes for CASSSLDEQFF.

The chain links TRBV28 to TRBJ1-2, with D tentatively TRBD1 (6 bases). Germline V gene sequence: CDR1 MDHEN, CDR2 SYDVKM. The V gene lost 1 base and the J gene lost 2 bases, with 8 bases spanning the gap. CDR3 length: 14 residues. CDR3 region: CASSLSGTNYGYTF. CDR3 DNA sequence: TGTGCCAGCAGTTTATCGGGGACAAACTATGGCTACACCTTC.